This TCR beta chain was documented in a study of identical twins. A universal primer site was added by template switching, and unique molecular identifiers were carried by the cDNA. TCRdb called the 5' RACE reads again in MiXCR, with one record for every CDR3 protein. The data hold about 190,000 distinct CDR3 sequences, with 15% to 20% observed a single time. This CDR3 has 13 residues. Germline V gene sequence: CDR1 MRHNA, CDR2 SNTAGT. The ends were cut back, 6 bases at V and 6 bases at J, with 13 bases in the middle. This clonotype has only a few counts. Its antigen remains unknown. Findings of the study overall: Modeled out-of-frame TCR alpha sharing in monozygotic twins fell below observed levels.

The sample also formed part of further work on T cells expressing NK-cell markers.

The chain has TRBV6-4 and TRBJ2-3, with D tentatively TRBD1 or TRBD2 (5 bases each). This TCR came from a woman aged 18 to 35 in good health. Sequencing used CD8+ T cells sorted from blood. The CDR3 sequence is CASRGDPGDTQYF. DNA for the CDR3: TGTGCCAGCAGAGGGGACCCGGGGGATACGCAGTATTTT.